The following is a T cell receptor (beta chain) sequence with its context. This record belongs to a study of cytomegalovirus exposure and HLA in healthy donors. PCR involved 60 Vbeta and 13 Jbeta primers. TCRdb's copy holds only in-frame clones and misses some; the assay was immunoSEQ multiplex PCR. The sample totals tens of thousands of clones. Per the germline V gene, CDR1 is MGHRA and CDR2 is YSYEKL. This CDR3 comprises 14 residues. V lost 4 bases to trimming and J lost 5 bases, with 14 bases between them. The material sequenced was PBMCs. The chain employs TRBV4-1 and TRBJ1-2, with D maybe TRBD1 (5 bases). The TCR sequence derives from a human donor in good health. The CDR3 bases are TGCGCCAGCAGCCCCGGTCAGGGATGGTATGGCTACACCTTC. Residues: CASSPGQGWYGYTF.